Below, 16 T cell receptor beta chains from the same sample are listed, as sequenced in a study of blood T cell repertoires in COVID-19. TCRdb's table, derived via immunoSEQ multiplex PCR, lists solely in-frame clones and lacks some. The sample consists of about 140,000 clones, approximately 80% of them appearing once. The sequencing input was peripheral blood. All receptors derive from a woman older than 75 with active or convalescent COVID-19.

This clone was seen a handful of times. The V call is TRBV5-6, the J call TRBJ2-1, with 7 bases aligning to TRBD2. The CDR3 loop spans 16 amino acids. The junction had 8 bases not matched to a gene; V was cut back by 2 bases and J by 3 bases. CDR1 is SGHDT, CDR2 YYEEEE, per germline. In DNA, the CDR3 is TGTGCCAGCAGCTTATTCAGGGACTATAACTACAATGAGCAGTTCTTC. Its translation: CASSLFRDYNYNEQFF.

This clone has a single count. The chain recombines TRBV2 with TRBJ2-4; 8 nucleotides match TRBD1. This CDR3 contains 16 residues. The J segment lost 4 bases and the V segment lost 1 base, leaving 6 bases of the junction unmatched. The germline CDR1 and CDR2 sequences are SNHLY and FYNNEI. The CDR3: CASSEVKGTGKNIQYF. The CDR3 bases are TGTGCCAGCAGTGAAGTTAAGGGGACAGGAAAAAACATTCAGTACTTC.

The rearrangement uses TRBV5-6 and TRBJ2-3, with D possibly TRBD1 on 6 matching bases. The CDR3 totals 16 residues. Trimming removed 4 bases from V and 1 base from J, with 16 bases in between. CDR1 is SGHDT and CDR2 is YYEEEE in the germline V gene. The chain's CDR3 is CASSGGPRGGTDTQYF. DNA for the CDR3: TGTGCCAGCAGCGGGGGCCCGCGAGGAGGCACAGATACGCAGTATTTT.

There are a few counts of this clone. The chain combines TRBV19 with TRBJ2-3; 12 nucleotides agree with TRBD2. V dropped 7 bases and J dropped 4; count of bases not matched to a gene: 9. Germline CDR1 is LNHDA and CDR2 is SQIVND (reference sequence). The CDR3 has 16 amino acids. CDR3 DNA sequence: TGTGCCAGTACCCTCAATCCTAGCGGGGGGGCAGATACGCAGTATTTT. It translates to CASTLNPSGGADTQYF. Complete variable domain (other parts from reference TRBV19 and TRBJ2-3): DGGITQSPKYLFRKEGQNVTLSCEQNLNHDAMYWYRQDPGQGLRLIYYSQIVNDFQKGDIAEGYSVSREKKESFPLTVTSAQKNPTAFYLCASTLNPSGGADTQYFGPGTRLTVL.

This chain uses TRBV5-4 with TRBJ1-1; TRBD1 aligns across 7 bases. The CDR3 is made up of 13 amino acids. The germline V gene encodes CDR1 SGHNT and CDR2 YYREEE (reference sequence). The J segment lost 4 bases and the V segment lost 4 bases, leaving 4 bases of the junction unmatched. CDR3: CASSTQGSTEAFF. The DNA of the CDR3 is TGTGCCAGCAGCACACAGGGGAGCACTGAAGCTTTCTTT.

In DNA form, the CDR3 reads TGTGCCAGCAGTGAAAGGATGACAGGGCCAACTGAAGCTTTCTTT. Its translation: CASSERMTGPTEAFF. The chain recombines TRBV25-1 with TRBJ1-1, with 7 bases fitting TRBD1. Germline CDR1 MGHDK, CDR2 SYGVNS. The trim removed 2 bases at V and 5 bases at J, leaving 8 bases unmatched. The CDR3 spans 15 residues. Drawing the rest from reference TRBV25-1 and TRBJ1-1, the complete variable domain is EADIYQTPRYLVIGTGKKITLECSQTMGHDKMYWYQQDPGMELHLIHYSYGVNSTEKGDLSSESTVSRIRTEHFPLTLESARPSHTSQYLCASSERMTGPTEAFFGQGTRLTVV.

CDR3 sequence: CASSPPQGRSNEQYF. CDR3 DNA sequence: TGTGCCAGCTCACCACCCCAGGGAAGGTCCAACGAGCAGTACTTC. The genes are TRBV18 and TRBJ2-7, with D perhaps TRBD1 (5 bases). CDR1 KGHSH and CDR2 LQKENI come from the germline V gene. The CDR3 runs 15 residues. V was shortened by 0 bases and J by 5 bases, with 14 bases between the two germline ends. The full variable domain, in which reference TRBV18 and TRBJ2-7 provide the parts outside the CDR3, is NAGVMQNPRHLVRRRGQEARLRCSPMKGHSHVYWYRQLPEEGLKFMVYLQKENIIDESGMPKERFSAEFPKEGPSILRIQQVVRGDSAAYFCASSPPQGRSNEQYFGPGTRLTVT.

V gene TRBV3-1 (or the pseudogene TRBV3-2) combines with J gene TRBJ2-5; a possible D gene is TRBD2 (6 bases). V was clipped by 4 bases and J by 5 bases, with 14 bases between them. The CDR3 loop spans 14 amino acids. Germline V gene sequence: CDR1 LGHDT, CDR2 YNNKEL (reference sequence). The DNA of the CDR3 is TGTGCCAGCAGCCTCTTACTAGCCCGGGAGACCCAGTACTTC. Its translation is CASSLLLARETQYF.

There are many counts of this clone. V is TRBV20-1 and J is TRBJ1-2; D gene unclear. The CDR3 length is 13 residues. Trimming shortened V by 3 bases and J by 8 bases, and 16 bases separated the two germline ends. The germline V gene has CDR1 DFQATT and CDR2 SNEGSKA (reference sequence). CDR3 bases: TGCAGTGCTAGTCTCCCGAGTTCCCTCGGCTACACCTTC. It is translated as CSASLPSSLGYTF.

The rearrangement uses TRBV9 and TRBJ1-2, with TRBD1 identical over 9 bases. The CDR3 runs to 16 residues. V lost 1 base and J lost 2; bases outside the gene matches: 6. Looked up from germline, CDR1 is SGDLS and CDR2 is YYNGEE. The CDR3 DNA sequence: TGTGCCAGCAGCGTAAACCTGGGACAGGGAAACTATGGCTACACCTTC. It is translated as CASSVNLGQGNYGYTF.

The chain recombines TRBV9 with TRBJ1-1; D not certain. The V gene's germline CDR1 is SGDLS and CDR2 YYNGEE. V was pared by 0 bases and J by 4 bases, with 10 bases between. The CDR3 has 14 amino acids. CDR3 protein: CASSVGSMATEAFF. The CDR3 coding sequence is TGTGCCAGCAGCGTAGGCTCCATGGCCACTGAAGCTTTCTTT. Full variable domain (outside the CDR3, taken from reference TRBV9 and TRBJ1-1): DSGVTQTPKHLITATGQRVTLRCSPRSGDLSVYWYQQSLDQGLQFLIQYYNGEERAKGNILERFSAQQFPDLHSELNLSSLELGDSALYFCASSVGSMATEAFFGQGTRLTVV.

This clone was recorded a few times. The V gene is TRBV11-2, the J gene TRBJ1-1; tentative D call: TRBD1 (5 bases). Trimming shortened V by 2 bases and J by 10 bases, and 17 bases separated the two germline ends. Germline CDR1 is SGHAT and CDR2 is FQNNGV. The CDR3 contains 14 residues. As DNA, the CDR3 is TGTGCCAGCAGCTTACTCGGGGGAGCAGGCGGAGCTTTCTTT. Amino acids: CASSLLGGAGGAFF.

This chain joins TRBV5-1 and TRBJ1-1, with 7 bases identical to TRBD1. The junction had 3 bases not matched to a gene; V was cut back by 0 bases and J by 7 bases. The CDR3 is 13 residues long. Germline V gene sequence: CDR1 SGHRS, CDR2 YFSETQ. The CDR3 reads CASSLGAGGEAFF. Written as DNA, the CDR3 is TGCGCCAGCAGCTTGGGGGCAGGGGGTGAAGCTTTCTTT.

V usage is TRBV2 and J usage is TRBJ2-2; 9 positions agree with TRBD1. CDR1 SNHLY and CDR2 FYNNEI come from the germline V gene. The ends lost 6 bases at V and 4 bases at J; junction bases unmatched: 6. There are 15 residues in the CDR3. The CDR3 region has the DNA TGTGCCAGCAGCGCACAGGGGGCGGTCACCGGGGAGCTGTTTTTT. It encodes CASSAQGAVTGELFF.

This clone was counted a few times. The rearrangement uses TRBV6-2 or TRBV6-3 and TRBJ2-3; 9 bases match TRBD1. Trimming at V came to 2 bases and at J to 9 bases, leaving 3 bases not matched to a gene. The germline CDR1 and CDR2 sequences are MNHEY and SVGEGT. CDR3 length equals 13 residues. The CDR3 DNA follows: TGTGCCAGCAGTTACCCGGGACAGGGAACGCAGTATTTT. This gives the protein CASSYPGQGTQYF.

The rearrangement uses TRBV7-2 and TRBJ1-3; D unresolved. Germline CDR1 reads SGHTA; CDR2 reads FQGNSA. Trimming pared 5 bases from V and 2 bases from J, leaving 13 bases between. CDR3 length: 15 residues. This CDR3 reads CASSLAGAPGNTIYF. The CDR3 nucleotides are TGTGCCAGCAGCCTGGCTGGAGCACCTGGAAACACCATATATTTT.